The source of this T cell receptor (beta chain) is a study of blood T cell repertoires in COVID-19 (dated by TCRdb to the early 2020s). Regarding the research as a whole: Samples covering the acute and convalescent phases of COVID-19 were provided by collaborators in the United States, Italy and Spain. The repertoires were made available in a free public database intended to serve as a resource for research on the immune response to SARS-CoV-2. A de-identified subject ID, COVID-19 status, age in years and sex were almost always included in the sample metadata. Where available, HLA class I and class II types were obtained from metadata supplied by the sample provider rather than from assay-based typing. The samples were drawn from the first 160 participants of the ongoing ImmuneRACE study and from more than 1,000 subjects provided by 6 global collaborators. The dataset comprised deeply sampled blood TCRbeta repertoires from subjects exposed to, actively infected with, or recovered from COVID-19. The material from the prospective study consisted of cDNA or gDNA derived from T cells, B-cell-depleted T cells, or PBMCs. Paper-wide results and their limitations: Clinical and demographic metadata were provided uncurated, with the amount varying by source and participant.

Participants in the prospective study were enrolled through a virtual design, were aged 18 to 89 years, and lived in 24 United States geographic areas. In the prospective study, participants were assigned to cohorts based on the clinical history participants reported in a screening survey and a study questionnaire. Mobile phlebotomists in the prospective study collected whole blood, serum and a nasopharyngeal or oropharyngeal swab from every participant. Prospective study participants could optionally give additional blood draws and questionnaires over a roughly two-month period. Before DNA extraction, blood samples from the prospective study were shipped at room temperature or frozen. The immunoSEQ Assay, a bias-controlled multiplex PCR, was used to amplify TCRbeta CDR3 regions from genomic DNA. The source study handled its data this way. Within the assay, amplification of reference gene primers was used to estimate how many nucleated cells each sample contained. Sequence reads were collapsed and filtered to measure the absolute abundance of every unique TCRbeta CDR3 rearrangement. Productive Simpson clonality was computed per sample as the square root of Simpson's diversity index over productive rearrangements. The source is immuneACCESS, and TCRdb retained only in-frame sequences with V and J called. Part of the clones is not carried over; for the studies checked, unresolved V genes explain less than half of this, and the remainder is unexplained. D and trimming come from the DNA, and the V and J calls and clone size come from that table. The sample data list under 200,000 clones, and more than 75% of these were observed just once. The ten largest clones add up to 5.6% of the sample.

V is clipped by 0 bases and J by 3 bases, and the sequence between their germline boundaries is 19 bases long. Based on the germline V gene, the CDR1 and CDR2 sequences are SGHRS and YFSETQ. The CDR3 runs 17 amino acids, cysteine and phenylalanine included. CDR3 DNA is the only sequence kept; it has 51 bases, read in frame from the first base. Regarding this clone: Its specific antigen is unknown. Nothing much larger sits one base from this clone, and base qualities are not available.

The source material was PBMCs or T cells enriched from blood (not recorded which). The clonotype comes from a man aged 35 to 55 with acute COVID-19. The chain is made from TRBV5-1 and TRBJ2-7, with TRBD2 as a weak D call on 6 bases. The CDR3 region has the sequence CASSLAIGTSRGYEQYF. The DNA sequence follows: TGCGCCAGCAGCTTGGCCATAGGTACTAGCAGAGGCTACGAGCAGTACTTC.